A selection of T cell receptor beta chains follows, all from one sample in a study of PD-L1 blockade in urothelial cancer. Profiled with immunoSEQ multiplex PCR; TCRdb holds only in-frame clones, not every one. Of about 130,000 clones listed, 86% are singletons. The starting material was PBMCs, obtained around atezolizumab (anti-PD-L1) treatment. These TCRs come from a man aged 50 to 59 with urothelial cancer. The CDR3 runs from the conserved cysteine through the conserved F or W. The order of the fields is V gene, J gene, clone size, D gene, CDR3 DNA, CDR3 protein. A D gene is named only where the DNA matches it firmly. A clone size is listed for some rows: how often the clone was seen (once, few, many), or a class if it is expanded.

v_gene: TRBV9
j_gene: TRBJ2-3
abundance: .
d_gene: TRBD1
CDR3nt: TGTGCCAGCAGCCCGCAGGGGACAGCAGATACGCAGTATTTT
CDR3aa: CASSPQGTADTQYF

v_gene: TRBV6-5
j_gene: TRBJ1-5
abundance: .
d_gene: TRBD1
CDR3nt: TGTGCCAGCAGGACCGGACAGGGTTTTGGCCAGCCCCAGCATTTT
CDR3aa: CASRTGQGFGQPQHF

v_gene: TRBV5-6
j_gene: TRBJ2-7
abundance: .
d_gene: TRBD2
CDR3nt: TGTGCCAGCAGCTTACCCCCTAGCGGCGGAGTAGGGTACGAGCAGTACTTC
CDR3aa: CASSLPPSGGVGYEQYF

v_gene: TRBV2
j_gene: TRBJ2-6
abundance: .
d_gene: .
CDR3nt: TGTGCCAGCAGTGAGCCGAGGTTGTCTGGGGCCAACGTCCTGACTTTC
CDR3aa: CASSEPRLSGANVLTF

v_gene: TRBV28
j_gene: TRBJ2-1
abundance: .
d_gene: .
CDR3nt: TGTGCCAGCCTTAGCGGCCCCTACAATGAGCAGTTCTTC
CDR3aa: CASLSGPYNEQFF

v_gene: TRBV7-8
j_gene: TRBJ1-5
abundance: .
d_gene: TRBD1
CDR3nt: TGTGCCAGCAGCTTAGTCCAGGGGGCGGCGGGCAATCAGCCCCAGCATTTT
CDR3aa: CASSLVQGAAGNQPQHF

v_gene: TRBV6-5
j_gene: TRBJ1-1
abundance: once
d_gene: TRBD1
CDR3nt: TGTGCCAGCAGTTACTCGCTAGGACAGGGAACTACTGAAGCTTTCTTT
CDR3aa: CASSYSLGQGTTEAFF

v_gene: TRBV7-3
j_gene: TRBJ2-1
abundance: .
d_gene: TRBD2
CDR3nt: TGTGCCAGCAGCTTATCGGGAGGACTCATACGGAGCTCCTACAATGAGCAGTTCTTC
CDR3aa: CASSLSGGLIRSSYNEQFF

v_gene: TRBV5-4
j_gene: TRBJ1-2
abundance: .
d_gene: .
CDR3nt: TGTGCCAGCAGCTTTGGAGCCGATGGCTACACCTTC
CDR3aa: CASSFGADGYTF

v_gene: TRBV15
j_gene: TRBJ1-5
abundance: .
d_gene: .
CDR3nt: TGTGCCACCAGCCCAGATAGAGGGAATCAGCCCCAGCATTTT
CDR3aa: CATSPDRGNQPQHF

v_gene: TRBV28
j_gene: TRBJ2-5
abundance: .
d_gene: .
CDR3nt: TGTGCCAGCAGTCTCTCGGTAGAGACCCAGTACTTC
CDR3aa: CASSLSVETQYF

v_gene: TRBV6-1
j_gene: TRBJ2-5
abundance: .
d_gene: TRBD2
CDR3nt: TGTGCCAGCAGCGTGACTAGCGGGAGTCGGGAGACCCAGTACTTC
CDR3aa: CASSVTSGSRETQYF

v_gene: TRBV5-1
j_gene: TRBJ2-1
abundance: .
d_gene: .
CDR3nt: TGCGCCAGCAGCTTGGGGTTAGAGGGCCCTGAGCAGTTCTTC
CDR3aa: CASSLGLEGPEQFF

v_gene: TRBV5-1
j_gene: TRBJ2-1
abundance: .
d_gene: TRBD2
CDR3nt: TGCGCCAGCAGCCGGGCTAGCGGGAGCGATGAGCAGTTCTTC
CDR3aa: CASSRASGSDEQFF

v_gene: TRBV25-1
j_gene: TRBJ1-4
abundance: .
d_gene: .
CDR3nt: TGTGCCAGCAGTGAATGGGCCAGCCGCGCGGAAAAACTGTTTTTT
CDR3aa: CASSEWASRAEKLFF

v_gene: TRBV7-2
j_gene: TRBJ2-1
abundance: .
d_gene: TRBD2
CDR3nt: TGTGCCAGCAGCTCTGGACTAGCGGGGTTGGGTGAGCAGTTCTTC
CDR3aa: CASSSGLAGLGEQFF

v_gene: TRBV5-1
j_gene: TRBJ2-7
abundance: .
d_gene: .
CDR3nt: TGCGCCAGCAGCTTGCTCACAAACTCCTACGAGCAGTACTTC
CDR3aa: CASSLLTNSYEQYF

v_gene: TRBV19
j_gene: TRBJ2-7
abundance: .
d_gene: TRBD1
CDR3nt: TGTGCCAGTAGTCTCAGGGGGAGCTACGAGCAGTACTTC
CDR3aa: CASSLRGSYEQYF

v_gene: TRBV4-2
j_gene: TRBJ1-2
abundance: once
d_gene: .
CDR3nt: TGTGCCAGCAGCCTCCCACAGGGTGAGGGTGGCTACACCTTC
CDR3aa: CASSLPQGEGGYTF

v_gene: TRBV28
j_gene: TRBJ1-5
abundance: .
d_gene: TRBD1
CDR3nt: TGTGCCAGCAATCCGGGGACGGACAGGGCGCATCAGCCCCAGCATTTT
CDR3aa: CASNPGTDRAHQPQHF

v_gene: TRBV7-2
j_gene: TRBJ2-7
abundance: .
d_gene: .
CDR3nt: TGTGCCAGCAGCTCAGGACAAGTTCGCGAGCAGTACTTC
CDR3aa: CASSSGQVREQYF

v_gene: TRBV6-1
j_gene: TRBJ2-1
abundance: once
d_gene: TRBD2
CDR3nt: TGTGCCAGCAGTACGCGGGGAGGGAACTACAATGAGCAGTTCTTC
CDR3aa: CASSTRGGNYNEQFF

v_gene: TRBV30
j_gene: TRBJ1-1
abundance: .
d_gene: TRBD1
CDR3nt: TGTGCCTGGAGTGACACGACAGGGGGTGACACCCTTTTGGGCACTGAAGCTTTCTTT
CDR3aa: CAWSDTTGGDTLLGTEAFF

v_gene: TRBV4-2
j_gene: TRBJ2-3
abundance: .
d_gene: TRBD2
CDR3nt: TGTGCCAGCAGCCAGGGGGGGAGCGCCACAGATACGCAGTATTTT
CDR3aa: CASSQGGSATDTQYF

v_gene: TRBV6-6
j_gene: TRBJ2-2
abundance: .
d_gene: TRBD1
CDR3nt: TGTGCCAGCAGGCGACAGGGAACTATCACCGGGGAGCTGTTTTTT
CDR3aa: CASRRQGTITGELFF

v_gene: TRBV18
j_gene: TRBJ1-5
abundance: .
d_gene: TRBD1
CDR3nt: TGTGCCAGCTCCACGGGACAGGGCAATCAGCCCCAGCATTTT
CDR3aa: CASSTGQGNQPQHF

v_gene: TRBV18
j_gene: TRBJ2-3
abundance: .
d_gene: TRBD1
CDR3nt: TGTGCCAGCTCCTCGACGGGACAGCAAGATACGCAGTATTTT
CDR3aa: CASSSTGQQDTQYF

v_gene: TRBV7-8
j_gene: TRBJ1-5
abundance: .
d_gene: TRBD1
CDR3nt: TGTGCCAGCAGCCCGGGACAGGGATGGGTCAATCAGCCCCAGCATTTT
CDR3aa: CASSPGQGWVNQPQHF

v_gene: TRBV2
j_gene: TRBJ2-1
abundance: .
d_gene: TRBD2
CDR3nt: TGTGCCAGCAGTGCGCGACTAGCGGTCAATGAGCAGTTCTTC
CDR3aa: CASSARLAVNEQFF

v_gene: TRBV7-6
j_gene: TRBJ1-1
abundance: .
d_gene: .
CDR3nt: TGTGCCAGCAGCTTAGAAGGCCAGGGGACCACTGAAGCTTTCTTT
CDR3aa: CASSLEGQGTTEAFF

v_gene: TRBV28
j_gene: TRBJ2-2
abundance: .
d_gene: .
CDR3nt: TGTGCCAGCACCCGGGGCACCGGGGAGCTGTTTTTT
CDR3aa: CASTRGTGELFF

v_gene: TRBV27
j_gene: TRBJ2-1
abundance: .
d_gene: TRBD2
CDR3nt: TGTGCCAGCAACATCCTAGCGGTAAGCTCCTACAATGAGCAGTTCTTC
CDR3aa: CASNILAVSSYNEQFF

v_gene: TRBV9
j_gene: TRBJ2-2
abundance: few
d_gene: .
CDR3nt: TGTGCCAGCACCCCGGGACTCAACACCGGGGAGCTGTTTTTT
CDR3aa: CASTPGLNTGELFF

v_gene: TRBV2
j_gene: TRBJ1-1
abundance: .
d_gene: .
CDR3nt: TGTGCCAGTCGAGCGACGGCAGGGATGAACACTGAAGCTTTCTTT
CDR3aa: CASRATAGMNTEAFF

v_gene: TRBV19
j_gene: TRBJ2-7
abundance: .
d_gene: TRBD1
CDR3nt: TGTGCCAGTCAGGACAGGGCGAGCTACGAGCAGTACTTC
CDR3aa: CASQDRASYEQYF

v_gene: TRBV7-2
j_gene: TRBJ2-4
abundance: .
d_gene: .
CDR3nt: TGTGCCAGCAGCTTGCCCCGGAGAACAAGTGGCATTCAGTACTTC
CDR3aa: CASSLPRRTSGIQYF

v_gene: TRBV11-2
j_gene: TRBJ2-5
abundance: .
d_gene: TRBD2
CDR3nt: TGTGCCAGCAGCCCCCTAGCGGGAGGGCAAGAGACCCAGTACTTC
CDR3aa: CASSPLAGGQETQYF

v_gene: TRBV6-5
j_gene: TRBJ2-1
abundance: once
d_gene: TRBD1
CDR3nt: TGTGCCAGCAGTAACGACAGGGGTCGGAATGAGCAGTTCTTC
CDR3aa: CASSNDRGRNEQFF

v_gene: TRBV5-1
j_gene: TRBJ1-1
abundance: .
d_gene: .
CDR3nt: TGCGCCAGCACTCCGGGGGATTTAGGCACTGAAGCTTTCTTT
CDR3aa: CASTPGDLGTEAFF

v_gene: TRBV5-5
j_gene: TRBJ2-7
abundance: .
d_gene: TRBD2
CDR3nt: TGTGCCAGCAGCTTGACTAGCGGGAGGGCCTCCTACGAGCAGTACTTC
CDR3aa: CASSLTSGRASYEQYF

v_gene: TRBV9
j_gene: TRBJ2-3
abundance: .
d_gene: TRBD1
CDR3nt: TGTGCCAGCAGCGTAGGAAGAGGGACAGGGGTGACTAGCACAGATACGCAGTATTTT
CDR3aa: CASSVGRGTGVTSTDTQYF

v_gene: TRBV25-1
j_gene: TRBJ2-7
abundance: .
d_gene: TRBD1
CDR3nt: TGTGCCAGCAACAGGGGAGCAGGCTACGAGCAGTACTTC
CDR3aa: CASNRGAGYEQYF

v_gene: TRBV25-1
j_gene: TRBJ1-2
abundance: once
d_gene: .
CDR3nt: TGTGCCAGCAGTGAACGGCATCGACACGCCTCTCGCTATGGCTACACCTTC
CDR3aa: CASSERHRHASRYGYTF

v_gene: TRBV27
j_gene: TRBJ2-2
abundance: .
d_gene: TRBD2
CDR3nt: TGTGCCAGCAGTCCCTGGACTAGCTTGAACACCGGGGAGCTGTTTTTT
CDR3aa: CASSPWTSLNTGELFF

v_gene: TRBV28
j_gene: TRBJ2-3
abundance: .
d_gene: TRBD2
CDR3nt: TGTGCCAGCAGTTCTCCCACTAGCGGGAGAGATACGCAGTATTTT
CDR3aa: CASSSPTSGRDTQYF

v_gene: TRBV18
j_gene: TRBJ2-7
abundance: .
d_gene: .
CDR3nt: TGTGCCAGCTCACCGTCCGTTGGAGGGAATTACGAGCAGTACTTC
CDR3aa: CASSPSVGGNYEQYF

v_gene: TRBV6-6
j_gene: TRBJ1-2
abundance: .
d_gene: .
CDR3nt: TGTGCCAGCAGTTACTCGCAGGGGAATGGCTACACCTTC
CDR3aa: CASSYSQGNGYTF

v_gene: TRBV11-3
j_gene: TRBJ2-3
abundance: .
d_gene: .
CDR3nt: TGTGCCAGCAGCTTAGCGGGCCAGGGCGGAGATACGCAGTATTTT
CDR3aa: CASSLAGQGGDTQYF

v_gene: TRBV7-2
j_gene: TRBJ2-1
abundance: .
d_gene: TRBD2
CDR3nt: TGTGCCAGCAGCTCTCTAGCGGGAGGGCCAAATGAGCAGTTCTTC
CDR3aa: CASSSLAGGPNEQFF

v_gene: TRBV10-3
j_gene: TRBJ1-4
abundance: .
d_gene: TRBD1
CDR3nt: TGTGCCATCAAGGGACAGGGTTCAAATGAAAAACTGTTTTTT
CDR3aa: CAIKGQGSNEKLFF

v_gene: TRBV5-4
j_gene: TRBJ1-3
abundance: once
d_gene: .
CDR3nt: TGTGCCTCCCCCGAGGGAGTGGGAAACACCATATATTTT
CDR3aa: CASPEGVGNTIYF

v_gene: TRBV28
j_gene: TRBJ1-1
abundance: few
d_gene: .
CDR3nt: TGTGCGCCTCTGGGAGGGGCTGAAGCTTTCTTT
CDR3aa: CAPLGGAEAFF